The sequence of this TCR beta chain was determined in a study of T cell repertoires in cytomegalovirus infection (dated by TCRdb to between 2018 and 2020). About the investigation overall: Because public TCR beta signatures pointed to carriage of CMV infection together with the matching HLA type, the HLA type of each donor mattered for the analysis.

Looking up the germline V gene (reference sequence) yields CDR1 MNHEY and CDR2 SMNVEV. Spanning cysteine to phenylalanine, the CDR3 consists of 17 amino acids. The read is trimmed to its CDR3 DNA, 51 bases read in frame from base 1. V was cut back by 7 bases and J by 1 base, leaving a gap of 23 bases between them. General study outcomes and caveats: Carriers of CMV infection plus the relevant HLA type were discriminated by the cumulative frequency of public TCR beta family members in the study cohort and in an independent 352-donor cohort. The ex vivo response was dominated by HLA-C-restricted CMV-specific TCR beta clonotypes, which also provided the single most frequent clonotype in two of eight donors.

This sample was sequenced with an Illumina HiSeq 1500. TCRdb handled the public reads itself, with Q25 trimming in fastp and clone calling in MiXCR, and kept productive beta chains. Rows with a matching CDR3 protein are joined into one entry that keeps the most common DNA and genes. This sample has around 530,000 distinct CDR3 sequences in its table, and approximately 15% of those were observed once. The ten top clones hold 24% of the sample. For this clonotype: The antigen this receptor binds is unknown. Base qualities are not recorded, but no much larger clone differs from it by a single base.

The receptor was isolated from a human donor in good health (CMV status not recorded). Some clones in this sample may be carry-over from other donors' samples. The sequence links TRBV27 to TRBJ2-7; the D element might be TRBD1 or TRBD2, as each aligns at 6 bases. Sequenced: CD8+ T cells from PBMCs. At the DNA level, the sequence is TGTGCCAGCAACCCCAGCGGAGGGGACAAGGTTTCCTACGAGCAGTACTTC. The resulting protein is CASNPSGGDKVSYEQYF.